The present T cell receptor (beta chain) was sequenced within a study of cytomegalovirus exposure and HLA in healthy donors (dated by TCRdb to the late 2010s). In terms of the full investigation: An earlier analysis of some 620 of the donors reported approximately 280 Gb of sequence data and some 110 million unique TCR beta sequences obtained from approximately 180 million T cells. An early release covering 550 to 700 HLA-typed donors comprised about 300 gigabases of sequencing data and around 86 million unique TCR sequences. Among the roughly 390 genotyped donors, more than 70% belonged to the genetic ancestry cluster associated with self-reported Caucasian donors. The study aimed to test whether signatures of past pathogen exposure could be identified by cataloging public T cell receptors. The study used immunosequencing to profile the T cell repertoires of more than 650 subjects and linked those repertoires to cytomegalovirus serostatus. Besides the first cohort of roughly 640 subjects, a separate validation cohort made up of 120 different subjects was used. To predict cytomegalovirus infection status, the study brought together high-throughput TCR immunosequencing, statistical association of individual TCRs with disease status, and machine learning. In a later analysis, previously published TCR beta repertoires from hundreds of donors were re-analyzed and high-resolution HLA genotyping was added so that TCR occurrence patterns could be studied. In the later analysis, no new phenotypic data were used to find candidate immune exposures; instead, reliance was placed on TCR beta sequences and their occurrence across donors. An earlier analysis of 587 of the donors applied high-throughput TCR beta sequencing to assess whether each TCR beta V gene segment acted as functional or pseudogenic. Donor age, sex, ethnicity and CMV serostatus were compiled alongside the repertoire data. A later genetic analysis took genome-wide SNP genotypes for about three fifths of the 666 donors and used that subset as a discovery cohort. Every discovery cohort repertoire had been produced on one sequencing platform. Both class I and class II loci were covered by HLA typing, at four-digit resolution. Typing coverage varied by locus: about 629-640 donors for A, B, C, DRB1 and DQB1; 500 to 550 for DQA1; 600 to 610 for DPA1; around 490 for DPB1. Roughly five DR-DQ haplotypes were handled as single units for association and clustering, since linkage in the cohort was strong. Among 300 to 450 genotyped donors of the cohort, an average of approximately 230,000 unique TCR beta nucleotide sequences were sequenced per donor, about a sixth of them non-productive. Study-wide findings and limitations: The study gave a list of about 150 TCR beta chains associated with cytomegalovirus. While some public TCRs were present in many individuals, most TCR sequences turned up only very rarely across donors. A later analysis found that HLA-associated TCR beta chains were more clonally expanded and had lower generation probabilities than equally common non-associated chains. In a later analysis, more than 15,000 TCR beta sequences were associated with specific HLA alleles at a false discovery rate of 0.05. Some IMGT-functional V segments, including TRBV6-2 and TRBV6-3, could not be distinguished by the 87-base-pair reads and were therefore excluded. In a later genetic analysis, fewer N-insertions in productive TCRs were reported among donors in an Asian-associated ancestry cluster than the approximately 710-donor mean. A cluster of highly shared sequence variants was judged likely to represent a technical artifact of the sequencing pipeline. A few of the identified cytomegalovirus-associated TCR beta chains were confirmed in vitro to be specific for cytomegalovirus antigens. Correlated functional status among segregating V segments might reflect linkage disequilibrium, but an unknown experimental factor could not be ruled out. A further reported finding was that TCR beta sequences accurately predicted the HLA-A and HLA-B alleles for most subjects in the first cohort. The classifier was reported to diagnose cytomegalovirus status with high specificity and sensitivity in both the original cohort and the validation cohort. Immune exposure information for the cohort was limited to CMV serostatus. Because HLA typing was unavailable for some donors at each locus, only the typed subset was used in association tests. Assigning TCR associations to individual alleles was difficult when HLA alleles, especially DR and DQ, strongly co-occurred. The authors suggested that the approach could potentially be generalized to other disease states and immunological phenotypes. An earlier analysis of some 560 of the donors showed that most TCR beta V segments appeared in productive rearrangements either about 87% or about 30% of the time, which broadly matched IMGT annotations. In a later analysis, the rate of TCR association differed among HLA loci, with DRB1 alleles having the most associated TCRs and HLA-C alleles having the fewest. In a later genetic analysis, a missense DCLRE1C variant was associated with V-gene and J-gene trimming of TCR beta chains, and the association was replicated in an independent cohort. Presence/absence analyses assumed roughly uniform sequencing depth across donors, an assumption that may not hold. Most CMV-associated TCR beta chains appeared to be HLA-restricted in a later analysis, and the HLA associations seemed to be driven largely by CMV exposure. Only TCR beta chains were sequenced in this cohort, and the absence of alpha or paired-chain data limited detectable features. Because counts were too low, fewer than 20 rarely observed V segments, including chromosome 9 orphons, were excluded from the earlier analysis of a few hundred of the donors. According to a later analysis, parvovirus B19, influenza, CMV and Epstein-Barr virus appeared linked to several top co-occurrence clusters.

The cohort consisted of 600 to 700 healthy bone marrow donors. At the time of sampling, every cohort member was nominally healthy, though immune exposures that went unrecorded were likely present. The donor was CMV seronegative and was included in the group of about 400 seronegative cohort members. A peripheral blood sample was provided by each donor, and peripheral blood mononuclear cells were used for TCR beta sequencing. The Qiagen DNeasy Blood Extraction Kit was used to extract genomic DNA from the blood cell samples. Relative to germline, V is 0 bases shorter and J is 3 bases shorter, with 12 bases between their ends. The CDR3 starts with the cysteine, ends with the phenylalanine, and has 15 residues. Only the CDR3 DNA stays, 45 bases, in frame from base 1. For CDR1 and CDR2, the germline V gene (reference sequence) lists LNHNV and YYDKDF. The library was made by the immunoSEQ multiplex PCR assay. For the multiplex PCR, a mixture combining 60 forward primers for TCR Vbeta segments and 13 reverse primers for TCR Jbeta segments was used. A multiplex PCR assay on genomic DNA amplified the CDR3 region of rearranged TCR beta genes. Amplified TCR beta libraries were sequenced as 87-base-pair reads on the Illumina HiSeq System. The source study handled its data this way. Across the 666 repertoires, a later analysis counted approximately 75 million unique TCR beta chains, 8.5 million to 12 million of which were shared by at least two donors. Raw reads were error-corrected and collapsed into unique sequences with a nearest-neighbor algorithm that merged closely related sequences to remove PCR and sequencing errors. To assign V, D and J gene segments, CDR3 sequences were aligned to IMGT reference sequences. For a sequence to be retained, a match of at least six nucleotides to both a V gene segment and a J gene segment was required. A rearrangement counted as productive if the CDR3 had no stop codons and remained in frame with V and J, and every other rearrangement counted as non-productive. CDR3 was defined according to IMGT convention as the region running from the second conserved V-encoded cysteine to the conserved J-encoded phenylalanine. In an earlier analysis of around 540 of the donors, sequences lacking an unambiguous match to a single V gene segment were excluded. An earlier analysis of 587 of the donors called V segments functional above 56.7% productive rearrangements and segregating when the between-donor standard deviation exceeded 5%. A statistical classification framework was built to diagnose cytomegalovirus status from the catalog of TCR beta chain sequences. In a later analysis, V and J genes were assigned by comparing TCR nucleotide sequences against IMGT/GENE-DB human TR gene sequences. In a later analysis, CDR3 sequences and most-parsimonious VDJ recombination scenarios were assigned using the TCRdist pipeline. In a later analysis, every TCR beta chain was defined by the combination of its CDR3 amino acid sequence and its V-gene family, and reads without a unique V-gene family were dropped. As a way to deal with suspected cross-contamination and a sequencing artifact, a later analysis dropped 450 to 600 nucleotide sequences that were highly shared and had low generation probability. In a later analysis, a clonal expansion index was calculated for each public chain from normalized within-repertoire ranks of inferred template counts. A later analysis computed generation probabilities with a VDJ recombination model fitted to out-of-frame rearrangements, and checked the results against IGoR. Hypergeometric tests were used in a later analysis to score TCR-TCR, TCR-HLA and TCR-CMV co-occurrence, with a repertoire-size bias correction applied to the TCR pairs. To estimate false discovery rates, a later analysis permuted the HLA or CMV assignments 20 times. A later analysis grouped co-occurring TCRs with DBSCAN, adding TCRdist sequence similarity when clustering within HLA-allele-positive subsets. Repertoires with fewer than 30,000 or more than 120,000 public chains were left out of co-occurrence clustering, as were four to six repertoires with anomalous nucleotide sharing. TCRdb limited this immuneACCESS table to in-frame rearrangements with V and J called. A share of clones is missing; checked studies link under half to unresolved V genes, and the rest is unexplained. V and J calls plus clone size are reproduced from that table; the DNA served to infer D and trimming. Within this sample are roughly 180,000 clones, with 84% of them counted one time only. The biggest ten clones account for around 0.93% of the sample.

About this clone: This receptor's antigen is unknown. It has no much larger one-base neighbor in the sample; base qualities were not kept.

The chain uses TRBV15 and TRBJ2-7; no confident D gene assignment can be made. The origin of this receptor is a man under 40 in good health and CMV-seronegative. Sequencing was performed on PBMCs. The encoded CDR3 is CATSRDQAANYEQYF. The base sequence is TGTGCCACCAGCAGAGATCAGGCAGCAAACTACGAGCAGTACTTC.